These 13 T cell receptor beta chains were sequenced from one sample in a study of T cell responses to AZD1222 COVID-19 vaccine. The method was immunoSEQ multiplex PCR; TCRdb's version includes in-frame clones alone and lacks a portion of them. Of some 120,000 clones in the sample, roughly nine tenths are singletons; the top ten hold roughly 4.5%. The specimen was peripheral blood, collected on day 0 of AZD1222 vaccination. All receptors come from an adult in good health.

V usage is TRBV11-2 and J usage is TRBJ2-3; TRBD2 aligns across 9 bases. Trimming at V came to 0 bases and at J to 3 bases, leaving 1 base not matched to a gene. Germline-derived CDR1 and CDR2 are SGHAT and FQNNGV. The CDR3 is 15 residues long. CDR3 nucleotide sequence: TGTGCCAGCAGCTTAGAGCTAGCGGGAACAGATACGCAGTATTTT. It codes for CASSLELAGTDTQYF.

This CDR3 is CASSLGHRNTEAFF. CDR3 DNA: TGCGCCAGCAGCTTGGGACACCGGAACACTGAAGCTTTCTTT. The chain combines TRBV5-1 with TRBJ1-1; D remains unclear. This CDR3 contains 14 residues. In germline, CDR1 is SGHRS, CDR2 YFSETQ. With 0 bases removed from V and 1 base from J, the gap between germline ends came to 7 bases.

The gene calls are TRBV19 and TRBJ1-1; a possible D gene is TRBD1 (6 bases). The V end lost 1 base, the J end lost 2 bases, and 11 bases lay between the germline ends. Per the germline V gene, CDR1 is LNHDA and CDR2 is SQIVND (reference sequence). The CDR3 is 15 amino acids. CDR3 loop: CASSIGPGVNTEAFF. The CDR3 bases are TGTGCCAGTAGTATAGGACCAGGGGTAAACACTGAAGCTTTCTTT.

CDR3 protein: CASSLMGRGGHPTDTQYF. CDR3 in DNA: TGTGCCAGCAGCTTAATGGGGCGGGGGGGACACCCCACAGATACGCAGTATTTT. The chain employs TRBV7-8 and TRBJ2-3, with 9 positions matching TRBD2. The CDR3 loop spans 18 amino acids. With 2 bases clipped from V and 2 bases from J, the junction kept 11 bases outside the gene matches. CDR1 and CDR2 from the germline V gene are SGHVS and FQNEAQ.

The chain carries TRBV5-1 and TRBJ1-2; tentatively, D is TRBD1 (6 bases). This CDR3 is built from 14 residues. V lost 5 bases, J lost 8 bases, and 19 bases lay in between. Germline V gives CDR1 SGHRS, CDR2 YFSETQ. The CDR3 spells CASREYLQGPGYTF. The CDR3 DNA reads as TGCGCCAGCAGGGAGTACCTACAGGGCCCGGGCTACACCTTC.

The chain links TRBV3-1 (or the pseudogene TRBV3-2) to TRBJ2-4; D ambiguous. Germline assignment: CDR1 LGHDT and CDR2 YNNKEL (reference sequence). Between the trimmed V and J ends, which lost 4 bases and 5 bases, there was a span of 15 bases. The CDR3 runs to 15 residues. The DNA of the CDR3 is TGTGCCAGCAGCCGGAATCGATGGGCAGAAAACATTCAGTACTTC. This codes for CASSRNRWAENIQYF.

This clone came up once. This chain uses TRBV19 with TRBJ1-2; D is perhaps TRBD1 (6 bases). Germline V gene lookup returns CDR1 LNHDA and CDR2 SQIVND (reference sequence). This CDR3 comprises 16 residues. V was shortened by 2 bases and J by 7 bases, with 20 bases between the two germline ends. The CDR3: CASSIPHRAQEGGYTF. DNA of the CDR3: TGTGCCAGTAGTATACCCCACAGGGCCCAGGAAGGTGGCTACACCTTC.

This rearrangement joins TRBV19 to TRBJ2-1, with D possibly being TRBD2 (6 bases). The V gene lost 2 bases and the J gene lost 5 bases, with 13 bases spanning the gap. CDR1 is LNHDA and CDR2 is SQIVND in the germline V gene (reference sequence). This CDR3 is built from 15 residues. CDR3 loop: CASSIIRTTDNEQFF. CDR3 DNA sequence: TGTGCCAGTAGTATAATTAGGACTACCGACAATGAGCAGTTCTTC.

V gene TRBV27 combines with J gene TRBJ1-1, with 7 bases identical to TRBD1. CDR1 is MNHEY, CDR2 SMNVEV, per germline (reference sequence). The CDR3 extends over 13 amino acids. The trim removed 5 bases at V and 0 bases at J, leaving 0 bases unmatched. In DNA form, the CDR3 reads TGTGCCAGCAGTACAGGGGTGAACACTGAAGCTTTCTTT. This gives the protein CASSTGVNTEAFF.

Here the CDR3 DNA reads TGTGCCAGCAGCTCAAGCACTAGCCCCCAAGAGACCCAGTACTTC. This codes for CASSSSTSPQETQYF. The chain couples TRBV5-4 to TRBJ2-5; a weak D match, TRBD2 (6 bases). The CDR3 is 15 amino acids. V dropped 3 bases and J dropped 1 base, with 13 bases sitting between them. Germline CDR1 reads SGHNT; CDR2 reads YYREEE (reference sequence).

The rearrangement links TRBV6-5 to TRBJ2-7; TRBD1 matches 8 bases. The CDR3 loop spans 14 amino acids. With 5 bases clipped from V and 3 bases from J, the junction kept 6 bases outside the gene matches. CDR1 and CDR2 from the germline V gene are MNHEY and SVGAGI. As DNA, the CDR3 is TGTGCCAGCAGTCTCGGACAGGGAATCTACGAGCAGTACTTC. It codes for CASSLGQGIYEQYF.

V and J are TRBV3-1 (or the pseudogene TRBV3-2) and TRBJ2-1; D ambiguous. Per the germline V gene, CDR1 is LGHDT and CDR2 is YNNKEL (reference sequence). The CDR3 has 15 amino acids. The V and J ends lost 1 base and 9 bases respectively, with 16 bases between them. CDR3 protein: CASSQANASPSEQFF. CDR3 coding DNA: TGTGCCAGCAGCCAAGCCAATGCGTCCCCCAGTGAGCAGTTCTTC.

The genes are TRBV7-8 and TRBJ1-2; D is ambiguous. The CDR3 has 14 amino acids. Germline V lookup: CDR1 SGHVS, CDR2 FQNEAQ. Trimming cost V 5 bases and J 0 bases, with 10 bases left between them. CDR3 loop: CASSVRRSNYGYTF. DNA of the CDR3: TGTGCCAGCAGCGTCCGACGGTCTAACTATGGCTACACCTTC.